Below, 24 T cell receptor beta chains from the same sample are listed, as sequenced in a study of OX40 agonist ivuxolimab in advanced cancers. The protocol was immunoSEQ multiplex PCR, while the TCRdb copy is restricted to in-frame clones and leaves out a portion. Of about 60,000 clones in the sample, about four fifths were seen once. The sample in question was CD4+ or CD8+ T cells sorted from blood, obtained in a trial of the OX40 agonist ivuxolimab. All receptors come from an adult with an advanced solid tumor such as melanoma, head and neck, liver or kidney cancer.

The CDR3 region has the DNA TGTGCCACCAGCCTCGACAGGGGACCCTATGGCTACACCTTC. Its translation is CATSLDRGPYGYTF. The rearrangement links TRBV15 to TRBJ1-2; TRBD1 agrees at 8 bases. Germline lookup yields CDR1 LNHNV and CDR2 YYDKDF (reference sequence). J was trimmed by 4 bases and V by 5 bases; bases with no gene match: 6. The CDR3 contains 14 residues.

The genes are TRBV5-4 and TRBJ1-5; D is possibly TRBD1 (5 bases). Germline CDR1 SGHNT, CDR2 YYREEE (reference sequence). This CDR3 spans 14 amino acids. Trimming cost V 4 bases and J 5 bases, with 13 bases left between them. The CDR3: CASSLAGGDQPQHF. The CDR3 region has the DNA TGTGCCAGCAGCCTGGCGGGAGGGGATCAGCCCCAGCATTTT.

The chain employs TRBV7-2 and TRBJ2-1; D uncertain. The CDR3 extends over 12 amino acids. Deletions cut 4 bases from V and 6 bases from J, with 7 bases between. CDR1 SGHTA and CDR2 FQGNSA come from the germline V gene. This chain's CDR3 is CASSSPGNEQFF. CDR3 sequence (DNA): TGTGCCAGCAGCTCGCCGGGCAATGAGCAGTTCTTC.

There are a few counts of this clone. This chain joins TRBV30 and TRBJ2-6; D is unresolved. This CDR3 comprises 14 residues. V lost 4 bases and J lost 0, with 7 bases in between. Germline V lookup: CDR1 GTSNPN, CDR2 SVGIG (reference sequence). CDR3 in DNA: TGTGCCTGGATGCGACTCTCTGGGGCCAACGTCCTGACTTTC. Encoded protein: CAWMRLSGANVLTF.

For the CDR3, the DNA is TGTGCCAGCAGCTTAAGCCCCGGGGAGCTGTTTTTT. Its translation: CASSLSPGELFF. The chain uses TRBV7-3 and TRBJ2-2, with D unclear. Per the germline V gene, CDR1 is SGHTA and CDR2 is FQGTGA. CDR3 length: 12 amino acids. Trimming pared 1 base from V and 6 bases from J, leaving 3 bases between. Full variable domain (remainder filled in from reference TRBV7-3 and TRBJ2-2): GAGVSQTPSNKVTEKGKYVELRCDPISGHTALYWYRQSLGQGPEFLIYFQGTGAADDSGLPNDRFFAVRPEGSVSTLKIQRTERGDSAVYLCASSLSPGELFFGEGSRLTVL.

The rearrangement uses TRBV5-4 and TRBJ1-2; weak D call: TRBD1 (5 bases). The CDR3 runs to 14 residues. V was trimmed by 6 bases and J by 4 bases, leaving 16 bases between them. Germline-derived CDR1 and CDR2 are SGHNT and YYREEE (reference sequence). DNA for the CDR3: TGTGCCAGCACCAGGGACGCCGAGAGCTATGGCTACACCTTC. Protein sequence: CASTRDAESYGYTF. The full variable domain, with the rest looked up from reference TRBV5-4 and TRBJ1-2, is ETGVTQSPTHLIKTRGQQVTLRCSSQSGHNTVSWYQQALGQGPQFIFQYYREEENGRGNFPPRFSGLQFPNYSSELNVNALELDDSALYLCASTRDAESYGYTFGSGTRLTVV.

This clone was observed a single time. The chain is built from TRBV2 and TRBJ1-1, with D perhaps matching TRBD1 (6 bases). Germline CDR1 reads SNHLY; CDR2 reads FYNNEI. Trimming took 5 bases from V and 1 from J, leaving 14 bases between them. CDR3 length: 15 amino acids. The CDR3 loop is CASSLRGSGNTEAFF. The CDR3 DNA is TGTGCCAGCAGTCTAAGGGGGAGTGGGAACACTGAAGCTTTCTTT.

V and J are TRBV5-5 and TRBJ2-1; TRBD2 is a possible D gene (6 bases). The CDR3 is 15 residues long. Germline V CDR1 and CDR2: SGHKS, YYEKEE (reference sequence). Trimming pared 0 bases from V and 3 bases from J, leaving 10 bases between. CDR3 residues: CASSLAGESYNEQFF. CDR3 in DNA: TGTGCCAGCAGCTTGGCGGGGGAGAGCTACAATGAGCAGTTCTTC.

The rearrangement uses TRBV30 and TRBJ2-7; TRBD1 agrees at 9 bases. V lost 1 base and J lost 3; bases outside the gene matches: 10. The CDR3 contains 16 residues. The germline V gene encodes CDR1 GTSNPN and CDR2 SVGIG (reference sequence). The CDR3 nucleotides read TGTGCCTGGAGTGGTACGGGGACAGGGACATACTACGAGCAGTACTTC. Protein: CAWSGTGTGTYYEQYF.

The chain is built from TRBV7-9 and TRBJ2-1; D possibly corresponds to TRBD2 (6 bases). There are 15 residues in the CDR3. Germline V gene sequence: CDR1 SEHNR, CDR2 FQNEAQ (reference sequence). Trimming cost V 6 bases and J 6 bases, with 18 bases left between them. CDR3 region: CASSLAGLVSNEQFF. CDR3 DNA: TGTGCCAGCAGTCTCGCGGGACTCGTGAGCAATGAGCAGTTCTTC.

This clone has a single count. This sequence joins TRBV27 and TRBJ2-1; 8 bases line up with TRBD2. Germline V gives CDR1 MNHEY, CDR2 SMNVEV (reference sequence). Trimming took 2 bases from V and 3 from J; bases not matched to a gene: 3. This CDR3 is built from 15 residues. CDR3 DNA: TGTGCCAGCAGTTTACTTCTAGCGGGCTACAATGAGCAGTTCTTC. Amino acid sequence: CASSLLLAGYNEQFF.

V and J are TRBV2 and TRBJ2-7, with a tentative D call TRBD2 (6 bases). The CDR3 spans 11 residues. Germline CDR1 is SNHLY and CDR2 is FYNNEI. CDR3 nucleotides: TGTGCCAGCAGTGTCTTACGGGAGAAGAAGGTC. Encoded protein: CASSVLREKKV.

The chain has TRBV6-1 and TRBJ1-1; the D is unclear. V was trimmed by 2 bases and J by 4 bases, leaving 11 bases between them. CDR1 is MNHNS and CDR2 is SASEGT in the germline V gene. The CDR3 spans 14 residues. The CDR3 DNA is TGTGCCAGCAGTGAATGGACCTCGGTCACTGAAGCTTTCTTT. Protein sequence: CASSEWTSVTEAFF.

J is TRBJ2-1 and V is TRBV6-5, with no clear D. The V end lost 0 bases, the J end lost 7 bases, and 10 bases lay between the germline ends. Germline lookup yields CDR1 MNHEY and CDR2 SVGAGI. The CDR3 loop spans 14 amino acids. The CDR3 sequence is CASSYSGNSNEQFF. Here the CDR3 DNA reads TGTGCCAGCAGTTACTCCGGCAACTCGAATGAGCAGTTCTTC.

The chain carries TRBV2 and TRBJ2-7; TRBD1 matches at 8 bases. There are 12 residues in the CDR3. From germline, CDR1 is SNHLY and CDR2 FYNNEI. Trimming at V came to 5 bases and at J to 5 bases, leaving 2 bases not matched to a gene. CDR3 residues: CASSSQGDEQYV. The DNA for the CDR3 is TGTGCCAGCAGTTCACAGGGGGACGAGCAGTACGTC.

The J gene is TRBJ2-5, the V gene TRBV7-8; a possible D gene is TRBD1 (5 bases). The V end was cut by 3 bases, the J end by 4 bases, with 6 bases between. This CDR3 spans 12 amino acids. In germline, CDR1 is SGHVS, CDR2 FQNEAQ. CDR3 bases: TGTGCCAGCAGCTTGGGGCTAGAGACCCAGTACTTC. Encoded protein: CASSLGLETQYF. The full variable domain, rest sourced from reference TRBV7-8 and TRBJ2-5, is GAGVSQSPRYKVAKRGQDVALRCDPISGHVSLFWYQQALGQGPEFLTYFQNEAQLDKSGLPSDRFFAERPEGSVSTLKIQRTQQEDSAVYLCASSLGLETQYFGPGTRLLVL.

The V and J genes are TRBV28 and TRBJ1-5; TRBD1 agrees at 7 bases. Germline V gene lookup returns CDR1 MDHEN and CDR2 SYDVKM. V lost 6 bases and J lost 4; bases outside the gene matches: 0. The CDR3 has 12 amino acids. For the CDR3, the DNA is TGTGCCAGCAGGACAGGGAATCAGCCCCAGCATTTT. Translating it yields CASRTGNQPQHF.

The chain employs TRBV19 and TRBJ2-3; D unresolved. This CDR3 spans 14 amino acids. Trimming cost V 2 bases and J 3 bases, with 9 bases left between them. CDR1 is LNHDA, CDR2 SQIVND, per germline (reference sequence). CDR3 amino acids: CASSIPLSTDTQYF. The CDR3 DNA sequence: TGTGCCAGTAGTATACCTTTATCAACAGATACGCAGTATTTT.

The chain is built from TRBV5-4 and TRBJ1-1; D perhaps matches TRBD1 (6 bases). The length of the CDR3 is 14 residues. In germline, CDR1 is SGHNT, CDR2 YYREEE (reference sequence). V lost 6 bases and J 3 bases, leaving 15 bases between the germline ends. The CDR3 DNA follows: TGTGCCAGCACCAAGGGGGGCCGGGACACTGAAGCTTTCTTT. Translating gives CASTKGGRDTEAFF.

The V call is TRBV14, the J call TRBJ1-4; D is possibly TRBD1 (5 bases). The CDR3 loop spans 15 amino acids. CDR1 and CDR2 from the germline V gene are SGHDN and FVKESK. V was cut by 5 bases and J by 8 bases, with 18 bases left in between. The CDR3 is CASSERGGAGEKLFF. The DNA for the CDR3 is TGTGCCAGCAGCGAAAGGGGAGGGGCTGGCGAAAAACTGTTTTTT.

The chain employs TRBV30 and TRBJ2-1; TRBD2 is a possible D gene (5 bases). Between the trimmed V and J ends, which lost 0 bases and 8 bases, there was a span of 14 bases. The CDR3 runs to 14 residues. Germline V gives CDR1 GTSNPN, CDR2 SVGIG (reference sequence). DNA for the CDR3: TGTGCCTGGAGTGTAATGGCTAGCATGGATGAGCAGTTCTTC. This codes for CAWSVMASMDEQFF.

The rearrangement joins TRBV2 to TRBJ1-5, with a tentative D call TRBD1 (5 bases). This CDR3 is built from 15 residues. V was pared by 3 bases and J by 4 bases, with 13 bases between. CDR1 and CDR2 from the germline V gene are SNHLY and FYNNEI. The CDR3 bases are TGTGCCAGCAGTGAGCAAGGGGCCCAAAATCAGCCCCAGCATTTT. It yields the protein CASSEQGAQNQPQHF.

CDR3 amino acids: CASRGQWRGYTF. The CDR3 nucleotides are TGTGCCAGCAGGGGTCAGTGGAGAGGCTACACCTTC. The chain couples TRBV9 to TRBJ1-2; no definite D call. Trimming left V 5 bases short and J 8 bases short, with 13 bases between. The CDR3 contains 12 residues. Germline CDR1 and CDR2: SGDLS and YYNGEE.

The genes are TRBV10-1 and TRBJ2-2; D unresolved. V shed 4 bases and J shed 4 bases, with 4 bases lying between them. CDR3 length equals 12 residues. Per the germline V gene, CDR1 is WNHNN and CDR2 is SYGVQD (reference sequence). CDR3 sequence (DNA): TGCGCCAGCAGTGGAGTCACCGGGGAGCTGTTTTTT. This encodes CASSGVTGELFF.